This TCR beta chain was identified during a study of cytomegalovirus exposure and HLA in healthy donors. Among the donors, all were healthy bone marrow donors. The PCR contained 60 Vbeta and 13 Jbeta primers. Repertoires were generated with immunoSEQ multiplex PCR, while TCRdb's copy carries only in-frame clones and drops some. This repertoire includes 95,000 to 150,000 clones. Per germline, CDR1 LNHNV and CDR2 YYDKDF (reference sequence). Trimming cost V 5 bases and J 1 base, with 11 bases left between them. The CDR3 runs to 15 residues. The sequencing sample was made of PBMCs. V gene TRBV15 combines with J gene TRBJ2-2; D possibly corresponds to TRBD1 (6 bases). This TCR came from a man younger than 30 in good health and CMV-seronegative. CDR3 sequence: CATSPRGQNTGELFF. The CDR3 DNA follows: TGTGCCACCAGCCCACGGGGACAGAACACCGGGGAGCTGTTTTTT.